The rows below give T cell receptor beta chains drawn from one sample of a study of cytomegalovirus exposure and HLA in healthy donors. Assay used: immunoSEQ multiplex PCR; TCRdb lists only in-frame clones, some missing. The sample shows roughly 120,000 clones, 80% of them seen only once. Input material: PBMCs. Source of these receptors: a man aged 30-40 years in good health and CMV-seronegative. Each CDR3 is given with its conserved first and last residue. The D gene is left open where the match is weak. Rows give clone size only sometimes, using once, few, many, or a class for an expanded clone.

J: TRBJ2-5
D: .
size: .
V: TRBV5-1
DNA: TGCGCCAGCAGCTTGTCGAAGGGGATACAAGAGACCCAGTACTTC
CDR3: CASSLSKGIQETQYF

J: TRBJ1-2
D: .
size: once
V: TRBV30
DNA: TGTGCCTGGGGGACCGGGACTGGAAATGGCTACACCTTC
CDR3: CAWGTGTGNGYTF

J: TRBJ2-1
D: TRBD2
size: .
V: TRBV10-1
DNA: TGCGCCAGCAGTGGGACTAGCGGGCCTTCGGGTGACTACAATGAGCAGTTCTTC
CDR3: CASSGTSGPSGDYNEQFF

J: TRBJ2-5
D: .
size: .
V: TRBV7-9
DNA: TGTGCCAGCAGCTCTCCTGGTACCAGCCAAGAGACCCAGTACTTC
CDR3: CASSSPGTSQETQYF

J: TRBJ2-6
D: TRBD1
size: .
V: TRBV4-3
DNA: TGCGCCAGCAGCCCGGACAGGGTTGGTGGGGCCAACGTCCTGACTTTC
CDR3: CASSPDRVGGANVLTF

J: TRBJ2-1
D: TRBD2
size: .
V: TRBV9
DNA: TGTGCCAGCAGCGAGGGACTAGCGGGACGGGAGCAGTTCTTC
CDR3: CASSEGLAGREQFF

J: TRBJ2-7
D: .
size: .
V: TRBV29-1
DNA: TGCAGCGTTGCTGGGGCGCGGGAGCAGTACTTC
CDR3: CSVAGAREQYF

J: TRBJ2-1
D: TRBD1
size: few
V: TRBV5-4
DNA: TGTGCCAGCAGCCTAGAGGGACAGCACAATGAGCAGTTCTTC
CDR3: CASSLEGQHNEQFF

J: TRBJ2-7
D: TRBD2
size: .
V: TRBV9
DNA: TGTGCCAGCAGCGCGGACCTAGCGGGACTTCACTTC
CDR3: CASSADLAGLHF

J: TRBJ2-7
D: TRBD2
size: .
V: TRBV10-2
DNA: TGCGCCAGAGGGACTAGCGGGAGGTACGAGCAGTACTTC
CDR3: CARGTSGRYEQYF

J: TRBJ1-1
D: .
size: .
V: TRBV28
DNA: TGTGCCAGCGGGAAGACAGCGAACACTGAAGCTTTCTTT
CDR3: CASGKTANTEAFF

J: TRBJ1-2
D: .
size: .
V: TRBV27
DNA: TGTGCCAGCAGGAATTTGGGCCTTCGCCACTATGGCTACACCTTC
CDR3: CASRNLGLRHYGYTF

J: TRBJ2-6
D: .
size: .
V: TRBV11-3
DNA: TGTGCCAGCAGCGTTATCTCTGGGGCCAACGTCCTGACTTTC
CDR3: CASSVISGANVLTF

J: TRBJ1-2
D: TRBD1
size: .
V: TRBV18
DNA: TGTGCCAGCTCCTCAACTACAGGGGTCGATGGCTACACCTTC
CDR3: CASSSTTGVDGYTF

J: TRBJ2-5
D: TRBD2
size: .
V: TRBV5-1
DNA: TGCGCCAGCAGCTTGCGTGCGGGACTAGCGGGACAAGAGACCCAGTACTTC
CDR3: CASSLRAGLAGQETQYF

J: TRBJ1-1
D: .
size: .
V: TRBV11-3
DNA: TGTGCCAGCAGCTTAGATTCCCAGAAGAACACTGAAGCTTTCTTT
CDR3: CASSLDSQKNTEAFF

J: TRBJ2-3
D: .
size: .
V: TRBV9
DNA: TGTGCCAGCAGCGGAGGGCTAAGCACAGATACGCAGTATTTT
CDR3: CASSGGLSTDTQYF

J: TRBJ2-3
D: .
size: once
V: TRBV21-1
DNA: TGTGCCAGCAGCAAAGGGCGCGGGAGTACAGATACGCAGTATTTT
CDR3: CASSKGRGSTDTQYF

J: TRBJ2-3
D: .
size: .
V: TRBV10-3
DNA: TGTGCCATCAGTCAACGGGTAGGATTTAGCACAGATACGCAGTATTTT
CDR3: CAISQRVGFSTDTQYF

J: TRBJ2-3
D: .
size: .
V: TRBV6-8
DNA: TGTGCCAGCATCAACTCTCGGCGGCCAACGGGAAGCACAGATACGCAGTATTTT
CDR3: CASINSRRPTGSTDTQYF

J: TRBJ2-3
D: .
size: .
V: TRBV29-1
DNA: TGCAGCCCCAATTTATCGGGTACGCAGTATTTT
CDR3: CSPNLSGTQYF